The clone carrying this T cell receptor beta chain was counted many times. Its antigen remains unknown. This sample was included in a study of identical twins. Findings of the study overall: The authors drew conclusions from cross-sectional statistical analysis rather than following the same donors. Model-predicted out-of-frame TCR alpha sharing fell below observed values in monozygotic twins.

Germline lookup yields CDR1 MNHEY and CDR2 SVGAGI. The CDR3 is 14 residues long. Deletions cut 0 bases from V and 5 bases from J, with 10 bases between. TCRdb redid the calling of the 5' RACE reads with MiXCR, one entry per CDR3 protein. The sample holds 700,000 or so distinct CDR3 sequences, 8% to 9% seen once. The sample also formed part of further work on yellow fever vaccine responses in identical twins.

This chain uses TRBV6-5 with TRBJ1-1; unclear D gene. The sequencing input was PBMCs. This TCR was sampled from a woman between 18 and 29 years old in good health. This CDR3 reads CASSYSSRRTEAFF. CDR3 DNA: TGTGCCAGCAGTTACTCTAGCCGGAGGACTGAAGCTTTCTTT.